This T cell receptor beta chain was found in a study of T cells expressing NK-cell markers. Looking at the study overall: Researchers got TCR beta repertoires out of sorted CD3+CD56+NKG2C+, CD3+CD56+NKG2C- and CD3+CD56-NKG2C+ T cells. Just one sequenced donor of eight was HCMV-seronegative, while seven were seropositive.

From germline, CDR1 is SGHAT and CDR2 FQNNGV. This CDR3 region has 14 residues. TCRdb reprocessed the 5' RACE reads and keeps a single row for each CDR3 protein, giving no DNA. This sample's clone table lists about 160,000 distinct CDR3 sequences. The sample consisted of blood T cells: a sorted CD56 or NKG2C T cell subset, CD4+ or CD8+ T cells, or bulk PBMC T cells (not recorded which). The TCR was taken from a man between 18 and 69 years old in good health. The gene calls are TRBV11-2 and TRBJ1-4. The CDR3 protein is CASNRGQRDEKLFF.